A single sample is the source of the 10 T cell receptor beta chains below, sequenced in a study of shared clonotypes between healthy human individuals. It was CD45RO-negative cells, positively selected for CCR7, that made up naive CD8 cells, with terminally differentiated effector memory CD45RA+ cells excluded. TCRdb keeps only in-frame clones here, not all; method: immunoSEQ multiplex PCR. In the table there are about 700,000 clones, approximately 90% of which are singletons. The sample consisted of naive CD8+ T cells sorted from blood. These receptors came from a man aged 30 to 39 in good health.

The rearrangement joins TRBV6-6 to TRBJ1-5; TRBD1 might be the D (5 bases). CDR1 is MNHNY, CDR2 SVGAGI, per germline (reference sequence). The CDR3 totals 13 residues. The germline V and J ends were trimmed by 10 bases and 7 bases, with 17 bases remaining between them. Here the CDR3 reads CATATEAGQPQHF. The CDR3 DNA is TGTGCCACCGCGACAGAGGCGGGGCAGCCCCAGCATTTT.

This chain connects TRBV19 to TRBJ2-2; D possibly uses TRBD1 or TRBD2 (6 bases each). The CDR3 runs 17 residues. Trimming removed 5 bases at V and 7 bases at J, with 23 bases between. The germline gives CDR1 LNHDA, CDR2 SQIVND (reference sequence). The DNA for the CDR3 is TGTGCCAGTAGTCACACCTTGGATTTAGGGGGGTACGGGGAGCTGTTTTTT. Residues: CASSHTLDLGGYGELFF.

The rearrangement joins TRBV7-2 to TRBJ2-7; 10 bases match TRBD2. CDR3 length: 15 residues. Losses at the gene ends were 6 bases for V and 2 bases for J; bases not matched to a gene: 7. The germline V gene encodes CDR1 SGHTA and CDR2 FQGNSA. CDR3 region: CASRPTSGNPYEQYF. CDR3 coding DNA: TGTGCCAGCAGACCTACTAGCGGGAACCCCTACGAGCAGTACTTC.

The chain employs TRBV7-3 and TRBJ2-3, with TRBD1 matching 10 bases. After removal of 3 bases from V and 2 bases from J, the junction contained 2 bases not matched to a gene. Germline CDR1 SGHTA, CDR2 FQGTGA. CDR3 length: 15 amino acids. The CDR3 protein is CASSLTGGLTDTQYF. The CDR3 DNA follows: TGTGCCAGCAGCTTGACAGGGGGCCTCACAGATACGCAGTATTTT.

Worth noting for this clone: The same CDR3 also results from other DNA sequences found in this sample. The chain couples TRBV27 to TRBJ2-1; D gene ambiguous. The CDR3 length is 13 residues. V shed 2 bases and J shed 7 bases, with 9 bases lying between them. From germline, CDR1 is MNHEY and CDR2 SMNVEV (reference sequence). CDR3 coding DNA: TGTGCCAGCAGTTTAGCTCGAAATAATGAGCAGTTCTTC. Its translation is CASSLARNNEQFF.

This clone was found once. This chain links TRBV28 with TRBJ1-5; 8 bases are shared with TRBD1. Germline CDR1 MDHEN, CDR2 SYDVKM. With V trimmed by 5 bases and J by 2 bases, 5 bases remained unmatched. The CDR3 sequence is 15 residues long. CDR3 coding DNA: TGTGCCAGCAGTGGGGGACAGGTTGGCAATCAGCCCCAGCATTTT. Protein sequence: CASSGGQVGNQPQHF.

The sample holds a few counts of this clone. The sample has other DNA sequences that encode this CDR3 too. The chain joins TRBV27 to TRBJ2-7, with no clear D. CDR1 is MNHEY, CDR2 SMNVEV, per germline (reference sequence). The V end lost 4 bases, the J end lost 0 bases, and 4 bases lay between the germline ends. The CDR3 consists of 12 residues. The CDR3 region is CASSSSSYEQYF. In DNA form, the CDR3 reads TGTGCCAGCAGTTCCAGCTCCTACGAGCAGTACTTC.

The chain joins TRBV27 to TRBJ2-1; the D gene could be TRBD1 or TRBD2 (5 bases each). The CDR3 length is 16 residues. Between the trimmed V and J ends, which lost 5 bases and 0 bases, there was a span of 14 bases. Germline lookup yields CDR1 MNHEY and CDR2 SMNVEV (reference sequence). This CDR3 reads CASSPGTASSYNEQFF. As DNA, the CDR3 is TGTGCCAGCAGTCCGGGGACCGCGAGCTCCTACAATGAGCAGTTCTTC.

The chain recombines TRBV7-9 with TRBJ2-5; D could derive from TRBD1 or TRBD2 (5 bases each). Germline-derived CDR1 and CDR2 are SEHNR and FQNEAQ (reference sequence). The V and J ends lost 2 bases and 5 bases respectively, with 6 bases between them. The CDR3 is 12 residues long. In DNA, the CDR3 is TGTGCCAGCAGCTTATGGGGGGAGACCCAGTACTTC. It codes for CASSLWGETQYF. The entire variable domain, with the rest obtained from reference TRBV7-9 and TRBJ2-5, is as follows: DTGVSQNPRHKITKRGQNVTFRCDPISEHNRLYWYRQTLGQGPEFLTYFQNEAQLEKSRLLSDRFSAERPKGSFSTLEIQRTEQGDSAMYLCASSLWGETQYFGPGTRLLVL.

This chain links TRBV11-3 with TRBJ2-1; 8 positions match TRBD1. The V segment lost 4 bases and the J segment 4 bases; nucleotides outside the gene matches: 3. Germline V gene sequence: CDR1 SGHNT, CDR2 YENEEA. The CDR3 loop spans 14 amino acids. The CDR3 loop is CASSSTGEYNEQFF. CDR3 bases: TGTGCCAGCAGCTCGACAGGGGAATACAATGAGCAGTTCTTC.